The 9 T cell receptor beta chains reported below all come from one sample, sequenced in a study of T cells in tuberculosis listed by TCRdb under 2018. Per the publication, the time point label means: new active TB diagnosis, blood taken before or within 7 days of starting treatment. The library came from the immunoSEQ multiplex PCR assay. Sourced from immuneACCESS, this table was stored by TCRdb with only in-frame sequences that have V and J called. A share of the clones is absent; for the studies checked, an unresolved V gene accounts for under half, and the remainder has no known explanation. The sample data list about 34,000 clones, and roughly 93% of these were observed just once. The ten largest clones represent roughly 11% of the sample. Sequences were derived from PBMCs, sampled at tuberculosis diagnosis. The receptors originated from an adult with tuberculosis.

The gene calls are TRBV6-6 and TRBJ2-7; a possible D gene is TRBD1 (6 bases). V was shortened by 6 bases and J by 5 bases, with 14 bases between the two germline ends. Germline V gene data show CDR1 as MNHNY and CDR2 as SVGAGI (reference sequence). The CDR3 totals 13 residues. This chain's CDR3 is CASSPTGNHEQYF. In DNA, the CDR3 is TGTGCCAGCAGCCCTACAGGGAACCACGAGCAGTACTTC.

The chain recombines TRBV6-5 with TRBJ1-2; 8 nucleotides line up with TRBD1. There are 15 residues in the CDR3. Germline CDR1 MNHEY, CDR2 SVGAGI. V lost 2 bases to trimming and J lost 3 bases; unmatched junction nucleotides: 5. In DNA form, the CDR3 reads TGTGCCAGCAGTTACGATGGACAGGGATACTATGGCTACACCTTC. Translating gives CASSYDGQGYYGYTF.

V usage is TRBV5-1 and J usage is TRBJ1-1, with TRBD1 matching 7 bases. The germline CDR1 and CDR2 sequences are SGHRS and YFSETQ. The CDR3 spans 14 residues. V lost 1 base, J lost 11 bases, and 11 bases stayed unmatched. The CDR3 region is CASSLRSNDRVAFF. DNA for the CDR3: TGCGCCAGCAGCTTGAGATCCAATGACAGGGTGGCTTTCTTT.

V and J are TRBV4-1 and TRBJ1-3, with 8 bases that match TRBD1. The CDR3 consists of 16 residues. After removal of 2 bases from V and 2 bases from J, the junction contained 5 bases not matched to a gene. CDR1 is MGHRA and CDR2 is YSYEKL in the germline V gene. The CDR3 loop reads CASSQFGQGAGNTIYF. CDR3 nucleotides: TGCGCCAGCAGCCAATTTGGACAGGGTGCTGGAAACACCATATATTTT.

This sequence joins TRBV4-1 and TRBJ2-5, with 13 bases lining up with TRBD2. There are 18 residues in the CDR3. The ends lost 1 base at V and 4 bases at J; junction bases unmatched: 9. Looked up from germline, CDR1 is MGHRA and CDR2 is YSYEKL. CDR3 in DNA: TGCGCCAGCAGCCAAGGACTAGCGGGGGGAACGATTGGAGAGACCCAGTACTTC. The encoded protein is CASSQGLAGGTIGETQYF.

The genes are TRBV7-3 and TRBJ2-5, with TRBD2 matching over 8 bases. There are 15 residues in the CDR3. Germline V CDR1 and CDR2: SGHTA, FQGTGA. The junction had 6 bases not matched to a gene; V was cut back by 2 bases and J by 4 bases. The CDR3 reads CASSLGTTSGETQYF. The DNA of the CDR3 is TGTGCCAGCAGCTTAGGGACAACTAGCGGAGAGACCCAGTACTTC.

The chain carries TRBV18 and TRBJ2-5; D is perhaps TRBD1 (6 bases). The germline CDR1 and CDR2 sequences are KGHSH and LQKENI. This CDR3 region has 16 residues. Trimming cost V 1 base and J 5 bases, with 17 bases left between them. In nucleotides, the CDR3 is TGTGCCAGCTCACCACGGGAACAGGGAGTTTTGGAGACCCAGTACTTC. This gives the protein CASSPREQGVLETQYF. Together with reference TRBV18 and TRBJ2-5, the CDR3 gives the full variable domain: NAGVMQNPRHLVRRRGQEARLRCSPMKGHSHVYWYRQLPEEGLKFMVYLQKENIIDESGMPKERFSAEFPKEGPSILRIQQVVRGDSAAYFCASSPREQGVLETQYFGPGTRLLVL.

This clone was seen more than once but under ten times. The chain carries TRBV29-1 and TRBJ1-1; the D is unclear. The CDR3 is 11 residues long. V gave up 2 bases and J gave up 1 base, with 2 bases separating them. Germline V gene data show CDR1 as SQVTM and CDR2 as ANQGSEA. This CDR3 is CSVEQNTEAFF. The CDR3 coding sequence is TGCAGCGTTGAACAGAACACTGAAGCTTTCTTT.

The CDR3 loop is CAISESPDSYTGELFF. The CDR3 DNA reads TGTGCCATCAGTGAGTCTCCGGACAGCTACACCGGGGAGCTGTTTTTT. The chain is built from TRBV10-3 and TRBJ2-2, with D perhaps TRBD1 (6 bases). The CDR3 sequence is 16 residues long. The germline CDR1 and CDR2 sequences are ENHRY and SYGVKD. Trimming took 0 bases from V and 3 from J, leaving 11 bases between them.